This TCR beta chain came from a study of shared clonotypes between healthy human individuals. Overall study findings and caveats: Larger richness was generally estimated for naive than memory subsets.

Germline CDR1 SGHRS, CDR2 YFSETQ. Trimming at V came to 6 bases and at J to 6 bases, leaving 8 bases not matched to a gene. The CDR3 has 14 residues. With regard to this clone: What it recognizes is unknown.

TCRdb's copy holds only in-frame clones and misses some; the assay was immunoSEQ multiplex PCR. The sample lists roughly 1,100,000 clones; under 80% were seen once. The sequencing input was memory CD4+ T cells sorted from blood. Indicated subset: CD45RA-negative fraction. The sequence was collected from a man younger than 35 in good health. The rearrangement joins TRBV5-1 to TRBJ2-3, with 9 bases that match TRBD1. The CDR3 region is CASKPGQGFDTQYF. The DNA of the CDR3 is TGCGCCAGCAAACCGGGACAGGGATTCGATACGCAGTATTTT.